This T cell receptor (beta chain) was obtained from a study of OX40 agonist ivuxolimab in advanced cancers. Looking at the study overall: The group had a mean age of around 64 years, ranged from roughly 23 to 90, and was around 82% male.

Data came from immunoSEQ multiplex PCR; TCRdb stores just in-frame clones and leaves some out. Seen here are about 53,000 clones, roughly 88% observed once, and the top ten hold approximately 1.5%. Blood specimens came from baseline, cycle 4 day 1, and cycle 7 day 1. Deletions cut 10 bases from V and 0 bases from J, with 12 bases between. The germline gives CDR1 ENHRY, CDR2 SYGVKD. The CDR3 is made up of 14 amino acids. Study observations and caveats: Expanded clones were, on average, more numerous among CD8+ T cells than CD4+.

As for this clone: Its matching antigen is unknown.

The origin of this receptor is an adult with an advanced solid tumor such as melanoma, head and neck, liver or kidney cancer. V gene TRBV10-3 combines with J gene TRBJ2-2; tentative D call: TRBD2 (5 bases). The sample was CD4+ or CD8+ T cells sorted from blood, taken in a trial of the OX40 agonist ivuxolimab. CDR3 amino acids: CATSRGSNTGELFF. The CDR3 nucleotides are TGTGCCACCTCCCGGGGATCGAACACCGGGGAGCTGTTTTTT.